This entry lists 29 T cell receptor beta chains sequenced from one sample in a study of shared clonotypes between healthy human individuals. Produced via immunoSEQ multiplex PCR; TCRdb's table is partial and in-frame only. The sample yields 2.3 million or so clones, over 85% seen once. The sequencing input was naive CD4+ T cells from PBMCs. Noted subset: CD45RA+ positively selected. These receptors originate from a man aged 18 to 30 in good health. Some clones in this sample may be carry-over from other donors' samples.

The V call is TRBV30, the J call TRBJ2-5, with 9 bases that match TRBD2. CDR3 size: 14 residues. Per the germline V gene, CDR1 is GTSNPN and CDR2 is SVGIG (reference sequence). J lost 4 bases, V lost 2 bases, and 5 bases had no gene match. CDR3 amino acids: CAWSSSGGGETQYF. The CDR3 DNA reads TGTGCCTGGAGTAGTAGCGGGGGAGGAGAGACCCAGTACTTC.

The CDR3 coding sequence is TGTGCCAGCAGCCAAGATAGGAAGGCACTAGCGGGGTACAATGAGCAGTTCTTC. It yields the protein CASSQDRKALAGYNEQFF. The V call is TRBV14, the J call TRBJ2-1, with 10 nucleotides matching TRBD2. Germline V gene lookup returns CDR1 SGHDN and CDR2 FVKESK. After removal of 0 bases from V and 4 bases from J, the junction contained 9 bases not matched to a gene. CDR3 size: 18 residues.

In regard to this clone: Distinct nucleotide sequences in the sample also encode this CDR3. The chain couples TRBV28 to TRBJ2-1; 12 nucleotides agree with TRBD2. The CDR3 has 15 amino acids. Germline assignment: CDR1 MDHEN and CDR2 SYDVKM. V lost 5 bases and J lost 3; bases outside the gene matches: 2. CDR3 protein: CASSETSGGYNEQFF. Written as DNA, the CDR3 is TGTGCCAGCAGTGAGACTAGCGGGGGCTACAATGAGCAGTTCTTC.

The chain recombines TRBV9 with TRBJ2-7; TRBD1 might be the D (6 bases). Looked up from germline, CDR1 is SGDLS and CDR2 is YYNGEE. V was pared by 3 bases and J by 0 bases, with 16 bases between. This CDR3 has 16 residues. CDR3 nucleotides: TGTGCCAGCAGCGGGCCCTGGACAGCATACTCCTACGAGCAGTACTTC. It encodes CASSGPWTAYSYEQYF. The full variable domain, its missing parts supplied by reference TRBV9 and TRBJ2-7, is DSGVTQTPKHLITATGQRVTLRCSPRSGDLSVYWYQQSLDQGLQFLIQYYNGEERAKGNILERFSAQQFPDLHSELNLSSLELGDSALYFCASSGPWTAYSYEQYFGPGTRLTVT.

The gene calls are TRBV2 and TRBJ2-1; 13 bases are shared with TRBD2. Trimming removed 2 bases from V and 1 base from J; junction bases left unmatched: 2. The CDR3 is 17 residues long. Germline-derived CDR1 and CDR2 are SNHLY and FYNNEI. For the CDR3, the DNA is TGTGCCAGCAGTGAATGGACTAGCGGGAGTTCCTACAATGAGCAGTTCTTC. Protein sequence: CASSEWTSGSSYNEQFF.

This clone has more than one count but fewer than ten. This chain uses TRBV20-1 with TRBJ1-1; D might be TRBD1 (6 bases). This CDR3 comprises 10 residues. V lost 7 bases, J lost 7 bases, and 10 bases lay in between. The germline CDR1 and CDR2 sequences are DFQATT and SNEGSKA (reference sequence). CDR3 in DNA: TGCAGTGTAGGGGGGAATGAAGCTTTCTTT. Protein product: CSVGGNEAFF.

This rearrangement joins TRBV4-1 to TRBJ1-5, with TRBD1 identical over 10 bases. J lost 3 bases, V lost 4 bases, and 6 bases had no gene match. Germline lookup yields CDR1 MGHRA and CDR2 YSYEKL. There are 16 residues in the CDR3. The CDR3: CASSPGDRGLNQPQHF. CDR3 coding DNA: TGCGCCAGCAGCCCGGGGGACAGGGGACTCAATCAGCCCCAGCATTTT.

The chain joins TRBV7-8 to TRBJ2-3, with D possibly being TRBD2 (6 bases). In germline, CDR1 is SGHVS, CDR2 FQNEAQ. V was trimmed by 5 bases and J by 0 bases, leaving 15 bases between them. CDR3 length equals 16 residues. This chain's CDR3 is CASSTRDLTSTDTQYF. CDR3 in DNA: TGTGCCAGCAGCACCAGGGACTTAACTAGCACAGATACGCAGTATTTT.

The rearrangement joins TRBV10-3 to TRBJ1-4; no definite D call. In germline, CDR1 is ENHRY, CDR2 SYGVKD. The CDR3 runs 17 residues. Trimming stripped 1 base from V and 0 bases from J, with 12 bases between. The CDR3 sequence: CAISELGLQATNEKLFF. The CDR3 DNA reads as TGTGCCATCAGTGAGTTAGGCCTCCAAGCAACTAATGAAAAACTGTTTTTT.

The V gene is TRBV11-3, the J gene TRBJ2-2; possibly TRBD1 for D (6 bases). CDR1 and CDR2 (germline): SGHNT, YENEEA. The CDR3 has 14 amino acids. Trimming removed 5 bases from V and 4 bases from J, with 11 bases in between. The CDR3 loop reads CASSPWGRTGELFF. In DNA form, the CDR3 reads TGTGCCAGCAGCCCCTGGGGGCGCACCGGGGAGCTGTTTTTT.

The gene calls are TRBV6-4 and TRBJ2-1; D is possibly TRBD2 (5 bases). Trimming removed 4 bases at V and 2 bases at J, with 12 bases between. This CDR3 region has 15 residues. In germline, CDR1 is MRHNA, CDR2 SNTAGT. CDR3 loop: CASSVSTGTYNEQFF. CDR3 DNA: TGTGCCAGCAGTGTCTCTACCGGGACCTACAATGAGCAGTTCTTC.

The chain recombines TRBV6-5 with TRBJ1-1, with a weak D call TRBD1 (5 bases). V was cut by 8 bases and J by 1 base, with 8 bases left in between. Per germline, CDR1 MNHEY and CDR2 SVGAGI. The CDR3 totals 12 residues. As DNA, the CDR3 is TGTGCCAGCCAAGACAGGAACACTGAAGCTTTCTTT. As protein: CASQDRNTEAFF.

The chain recombines TRBV7-9 with TRBJ2-5, with 7 bases lining up with TRBD2. Germline V lookup: CDR1 SEHNR, CDR2 FQNEAQ (reference sequence). CDR3 length equals 15 residues. V lost 4 bases and J lost 5; bases outside the gene matches: 10. Here the CDR3 reads CASSSSMGAGETQYF. The CDR3, as DNA: TGTGCCAGCAGCTCTTCTATGGGAGCGGGGGAGACCCAGTACTTC.

The rearrangement uses TRBV7-2 and TRBJ2-5; tentatively, D is TRBD2 (6 bases). V lost 1 base, J lost 4 bases, and 13 bases lay in between. CDR3 length equals 15 residues. The germline gives CDR1 SGHTA, CDR2 FQGNSA. The CDR3 is CASSLGGAVRETQYF. The CDR3 nucleotides are TGTGCCAGCAGCTTAGGCGGGGCCGTACGAGAGACCCAGTACTTC.

The chain is built from TRBV7-3 and TRBJ2-3; D is perhaps TRBD2 (5 bases). V was cut by 5 bases and J by 2 bases, with 17 bases left in between. The CDR3 has 16 residues. From germline, CDR1 is SGHTA and CDR2 FQGTGA. CDR3 amino acids: CASSQADYPPTDTQYF. The CDR3, as DNA: TGTGCCAGCAGCCAGGCTGACTACCCGCCCACAGATACGCAGTATTTT.

The chain is built from TRBV11-1 and TRBJ2-2; 10 positions match TRBD2. Germline V lookup: CDR1 SGHAT, CDR2 FQDESV (reference sequence). V shed 5 bases, J shed 4 bases, and the junction held 7 bases outside the gene matches. The CDR3 covers 16 residues. The CDR3 protein is CASSASSGRGTGELFF. The CDR3 nucleotides are TGTGCCAGCAGCGCTTCTAGCGGGAGAGGCACCGGGGAGCTGTTTTTT.

This chain connects TRBV18 to TRBJ2-7, with D uncertain. Looked up from germline, CDR1 is KGHSH and CDR2 is LQKENI. The CDR3 is 15 residues long. The V and J ends lost 4 bases and 4 bases respectively, with 17 bases between them. CDR3 DNA: TGTGCCAGCTCACAGTACTCCCGGGCCTTATACGAGCAGTACTTC. Translated: CASSQYSRALYEQYF.

The J gene is TRBJ2-5, the V gene TRBV5-6; D gene ambiguous. V gave up 0 bases and J gave up 5 bases, with 8 bases separating them. This CDR3 region has 13 residues. Looked up from germline, CDR1 is SGHDT and CDR2 is YYEEEE. The CDR3 coding sequence is TGTGCCAGCAGCTTGGCCCCCCCGGAGACCCAGTACTTC. Translation gives CASSLAPPETQYF.

Points on this clone: The same CDR3 also results from other DNA sequences found in this sample. The J gene is TRBJ1-5, the V gene TRBV5-1; D uncertain. CDR3 size: 13 residues. In germline, CDR1 is SGHRS, CDR2 YFSETQ. The V end lost 7 bases, the J end lost 4 bases, and 12 bases lay between the germline ends. As DNA, the CDR3 is TGCGCCAGCTCGGACGGAAGTAATCAGCCCCAGCATTTT. Translating gives CASSDGSNQPQHF. Supplemented by reference TRBV5-1 and TRBJ1-5, the full variable domain reads KAGVTQTPRYLIKTRGQQVTLSCSPISGHRSVSWYQQTPGQGLQFLFEYFSETQRNKGNFPGRFSGRQFSNSRSEMNVSTLELGDSALYLCASSDGSNQPQHFGDGTRLSIL.

The chain uses TRBV2 and TRBJ1-2; 10 bases line up with TRBD1. The CDR3 runs 13 residues. The junction had 5 bases not matched to a gene; V was cut back by 6 bases and J by 7 bases. Germline values: CDR1 SNHLY, CDR2 FYNNEI. This chain's CDR3 is CASRDRGISGYTF. The DNA for the CDR3 is TGTGCCAGCAGGGACAGGGGGATAAGTGGCTACACCTTC.

This chain links TRBV15 with TRBJ2-3; TRBD1 aligns across 10 bases. The length of the CDR3 is 18 residues. Germline values: CDR1 LNHNV, CDR2 YYDKDF (reference sequence). The V segment lost 0 bases and the J segment 1 base; nucleotides outside the gene matches: 7. The CDR3 protein is CATSRDRGQGTGTDTQYF. CDR3 DNA sequence: TGTGCCACCAGCAGAGATAGGGGACAGGGGACGGGCACAGATACGCAGTATTTT. The full variable domain, in which reference TRBV15 and TRBJ2-3 provide the parts outside the CDR3, is DAMVIQNPRYQVTQFGKPVTLSCSQTLNHNVMYWYQQKSSQAPKLLFHYYDKDFNNEADTPDNFQSRRPNTSFCFLDIRSPGLGDTAMYLCATSRDRGQGTGTDTQYFGPGTRLTVL.

The genes are TRBV29-1 and TRBJ1-5; D gene unclear. The CDR3 spans 14 residues. Germline lookup yields CDR1 SQVTM and CDR2 ANQGSEA. V shed 5 bases and J shed 4 bases, with 15 bases lying between them. In nucleotides, the CDR3 is TGCAGCGTTCAGGAGGGAACAACAAATCAGCCCCAGCATTTT. Translated, it gives CSVQEGTTNQPQHF.

This chain connects TRBV19 to TRBJ1-1; 8 nucleotides align to TRBD1. CDR3 size: 14 residues. Germline-derived CDR1 and CDR2 are LNHDA and SQIVND (reference sequence). The V and J ends lost 3 bases and 4 bases, in that order; junction bases with no gene match: 4. The CDR3 is CASSMDRAGTEAFF. The CDR3 region has the DNA TGTGCCAGTAGTATGGACAGGGCGGGCACTGAAGCTTTCTTT.

Remarks on this clone: Other DNA sequences in the same sample also yield this CDR3. The chain uses TRBV2 and TRBJ1-5, with D perhaps TRBD1 (5 bases). Germline V lookup: CDR1 SNHLY, CDR2 FYNNEI. The CDR3 loop spans 14 amino acids. V lost 5 bases and J lost 0, with 8 bases in between. CDR3 DNA: TGTGCCAGCAGTCGACAGAGTAGCAATCAGCCCCAGCATTTT. Residues: CASSRQSSNQPQHF.

The rearrangement uses TRBV11-1 and TRBJ1-2, with D perhaps matching TRBD1 (6 bases). Germline V lookup: CDR1 SGHAT, CDR2 FQDESV (reference sequence). CDR3 length: 15 amino acids. V dropped 5 bases and J dropped 3 bases, with 16 bases sitting between them. CDR3 nucleotide sequence: TGTGCCAGCAGCCACCCCGGACAGCGACACTATGGCTACACCTTC. This codes for CASSHPGQRHYGYTF.

This chain links TRBV28 with TRBJ2-3, with 9 nucleotides matching TRBD2. With 5 bases clipped from V and 4 bases from J, the junction kept 13 bases outside the gene matches. Germline CDR1 is MDHEN and CDR2 is SYDVKM. There are 17 residues in the CDR3. The DNA for the CDR3 is TGTGCCAGCAGTCGCGAACCGGGACTAGCAGAATCAGATACGCAGTATTTT. It translates to CASSREPGLAESDTQYF.

This sequence joins TRBV6-1 and TRBJ2-3, with unresolved D. There are 16 residues in the CDR3. Deletions cut 0 bases from V and 2 bases from J, with 12 bases between. The germline V gene has CDR1 MNHNS and CDR2 SASEGT. The CDR3: CASSEATHSLTDTQYF. The DNA of the CDR3 is TGTGCCAGCAGTGAAGCCACACACTCCCTCACAGATACGCAGTATTTT.

The chain carries TRBV6-6 and TRBJ2-1; D remains ambiguous. The germline gives CDR1 MNHNY, CDR2 SVGAGI (reference sequence). The CDR3 extends over 15 amino acids. The germline V and J ends were trimmed by 6 bases and 1 base, with 13 bases remaining between them. CDR3 amino acids: CASSPSSGSYNEQFF. In nucleotides, the CDR3 is TGTGCCAGCAGCCCCTCCAGTGGGTCCTACAATGAGCAGTTCTTC.

The genes are TRBV7-9 and TRBJ2-1, with 8 bases matching TRBD2. CDR3 length: 15 amino acids. V was clipped by 5 bases and J by 6 bases; unmatched bases: 9. Germline values: CDR1 SEHNR, CDR2 FQNEAQ (reference sequence). Here the CDR3 reads CASSPPGGAGNEQFF. The CDR3 DNA follows: TGTGCCAGCAGCCCGCCGGGGGGGGCTGGCAATGAGCAGTTCTTC. Full variable domain (rest looked up from reference TRBV7-9 and TRBJ2-1): DTGVSQNPRHKITKRGQNVTFRCDPISEHNRLYWYRQTLGQGPEFLTYFQNEAQLEKSRLLSDRFSAERPKGSFSTLEIQRTEQGDSAMYLCASSPPGGAGNEQFFGPGTRLTVL.